This T cell receptor (beta chain) originates from a study of shared clonotypes between healthy human individuals. About the research overall: The composition of the donors was two women and a few men aged 18 to 49.

All the donors were Caucasian adults who lived in Nashville, Tennessee. TCRdb's table, derived via immunoSEQ multiplex PCR, lists solely in-frame clones and lacks some. The sample contains fewer than 600,000 clones, approximately 80% of which appear only once. Note on this clone: The antigen remains unidentified.

Whole-study findings and limits: Only blood was sampled; tissue repertoires likely differ.

Sequencing input: PBMCs. This TCR was recovered from a woman in her forties in good health. Some clones in this sample may be carry-over from other donors' samples.

Written as DNA, the CDR3 is TGTGCCAGCTCACCGCCCCCTAGCGTGGAGCAGTTCTTC. It yields the protein CASSPPPSVEQFF. This sequence joins TRBV18 and TRBJ2-1, with D tentatively TRBD2 (6 bases). This CDR3 spans 13 amino acids. V was clipped by 3 bases and J by 10 bases, with 13 bases between them. The germline CDR1 and CDR2 sequences are KGHSH and LQKENI.